This T cell receptor beta chain emerged from a study of blood T cell repertoires in COVID-19. For the study at large: COVID-19 samples, acute and convalescent, were from the United States, Italy and Spain. The analysed material was cDNA or gDNA that came from T cells, B-cell-depleted T cells, or PBMCs.

The germline gives CDR1 SGHRS, CDR2 YFSETQ. Trimming at V came to 0 bases and at J to 3 bases, leaving 5 bases not matched to a gene. The CDR3 has 16 amino acids. Methods used by the authors: Estimation of nucleated cell counts was performed using reference gene primer amplification. Data came from immunoSEQ multiplex PCR; TCRdb stores just in-frame clones and leaves some out. V, J and clone size are taken as reported in that table, and D and trimming were inferred from the DNA itself. The table records around 58,000 clones, 80% to 90% of them present only once. This receptor was identified in a human donor in a cohort sampled during active COVID-19. Source material: peripheral blood. V usage is TRBV5-1 and J usage is TRBJ2-1, with 8 bases matching TRBD2. The CDR3 DNA is TGCGCCAGCAGCTTGGTCGGCGGGGGGCACTACAATGAGCAGTTCTTC. Protein: CASSLVGGGHYNEQFF.